This T cell receptor (beta chain) was obtained from a study of OX40 agonist ivuxolimab in advanced cancers. The CDR3 totals 15 residues. The germline CDR1 and CDR2 sequences are MNHNY and SVGAGI (reference sequence). The V end was cut by 3 bases, the J end by 2 bases, with 13 bases between. The method was immunoSEQ multiplex PCR; TCRdb's version includes in-frame clones alone and lacks a portion of them. This sample yields 30,000 to 40,000 clones, of which 83% are seen a single time; roughly 19% belongs to the top ten. This chain connects TRBV6-6 to TRBJ2-5, with D unclear. This specimen consisted of CD4+ or CD8+ T cells sorted from blood, obtained in a trial of the OX40 agonist ivuxolimab. The receptor was derived from an adult with an advanced solid tumor such as melanoma, head and neck, liver or kidney cancer. CDR3: CASSYRPSQQETQYF. CDR3 DNA: TGTGCCAGCAGTTATCGCCCAAGCCAGCAAGAGACCCAGTACTTC.